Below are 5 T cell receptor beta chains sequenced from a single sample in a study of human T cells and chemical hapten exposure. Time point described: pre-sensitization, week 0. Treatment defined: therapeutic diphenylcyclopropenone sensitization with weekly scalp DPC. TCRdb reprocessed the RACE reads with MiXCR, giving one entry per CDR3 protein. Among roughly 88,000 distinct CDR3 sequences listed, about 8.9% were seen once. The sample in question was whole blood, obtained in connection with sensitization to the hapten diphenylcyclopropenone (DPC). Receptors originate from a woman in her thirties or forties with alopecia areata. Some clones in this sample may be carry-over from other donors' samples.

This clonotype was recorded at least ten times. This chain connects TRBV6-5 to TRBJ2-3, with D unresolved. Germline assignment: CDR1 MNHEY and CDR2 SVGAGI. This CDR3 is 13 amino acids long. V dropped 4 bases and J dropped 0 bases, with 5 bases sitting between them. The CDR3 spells CASSWRSTDTQYF. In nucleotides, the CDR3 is TGTGCCAGCAGTTGGAGAAGCACAGATACGCAGTATTTT.

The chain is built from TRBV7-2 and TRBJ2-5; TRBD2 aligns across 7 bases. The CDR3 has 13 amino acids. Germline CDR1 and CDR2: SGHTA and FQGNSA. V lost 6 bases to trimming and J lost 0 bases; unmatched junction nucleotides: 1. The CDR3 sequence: CASSRGDQETQYF. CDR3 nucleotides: TGTGCCAGCAGTCGGGGGGACCAAGAGACCCAGTACTTC.

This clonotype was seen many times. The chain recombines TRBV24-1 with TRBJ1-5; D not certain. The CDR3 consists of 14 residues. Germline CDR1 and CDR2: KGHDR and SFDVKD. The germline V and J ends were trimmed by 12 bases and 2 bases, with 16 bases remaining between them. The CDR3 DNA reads TGTGCCGCAGGTGGGGTGGAGGGCAATCAGCCCCAGCATTTT. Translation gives CAAGGVEGNQPQHF.

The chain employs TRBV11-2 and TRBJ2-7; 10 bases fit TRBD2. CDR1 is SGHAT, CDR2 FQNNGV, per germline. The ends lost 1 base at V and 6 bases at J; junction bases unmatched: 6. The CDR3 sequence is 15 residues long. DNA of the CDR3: TGTGCCAGCAGCTTAGTAAGCGGGGGGGCCGGCGAGCAGTACTTC. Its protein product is CASSLVSGGAGEQYF.

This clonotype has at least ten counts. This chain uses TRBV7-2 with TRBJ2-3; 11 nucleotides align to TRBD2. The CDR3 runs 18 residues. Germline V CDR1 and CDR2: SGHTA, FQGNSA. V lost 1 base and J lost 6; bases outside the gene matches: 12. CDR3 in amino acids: CASSLVPTSGGLRDTQYF. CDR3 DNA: TGTGCCAGCAGCTTAGTCCCCACTAGCGGGGGCCTACGGGATACGCAGTATTTT.